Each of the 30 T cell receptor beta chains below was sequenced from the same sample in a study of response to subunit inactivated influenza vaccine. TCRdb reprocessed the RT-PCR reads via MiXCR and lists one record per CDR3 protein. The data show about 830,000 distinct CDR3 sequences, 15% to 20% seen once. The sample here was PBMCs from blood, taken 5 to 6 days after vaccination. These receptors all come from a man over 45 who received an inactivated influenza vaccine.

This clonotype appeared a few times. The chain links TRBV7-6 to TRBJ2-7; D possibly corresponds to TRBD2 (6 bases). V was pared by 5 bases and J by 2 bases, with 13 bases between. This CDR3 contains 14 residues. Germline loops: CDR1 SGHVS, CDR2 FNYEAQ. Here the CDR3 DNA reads TGTGCCAGCAGCCACGCGGGGCACACCTACGAGCAGTACTTC. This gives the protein CASSHAGHTYEQYF.

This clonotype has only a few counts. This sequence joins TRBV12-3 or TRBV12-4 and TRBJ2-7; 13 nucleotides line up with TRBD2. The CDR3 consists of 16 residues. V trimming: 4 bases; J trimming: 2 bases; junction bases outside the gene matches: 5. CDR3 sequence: CASSSLGLAGAYEQYF. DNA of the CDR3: TGTGCCAGCAGTTCACTCGGACTAGCGGGGGCCTACGAGCAGTACTTC.

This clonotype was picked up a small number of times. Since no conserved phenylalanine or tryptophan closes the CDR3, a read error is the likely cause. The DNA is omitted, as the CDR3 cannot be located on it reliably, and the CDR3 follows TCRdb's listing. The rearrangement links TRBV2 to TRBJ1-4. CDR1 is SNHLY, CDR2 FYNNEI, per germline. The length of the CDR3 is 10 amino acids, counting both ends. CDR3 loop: CASIGETEIL.

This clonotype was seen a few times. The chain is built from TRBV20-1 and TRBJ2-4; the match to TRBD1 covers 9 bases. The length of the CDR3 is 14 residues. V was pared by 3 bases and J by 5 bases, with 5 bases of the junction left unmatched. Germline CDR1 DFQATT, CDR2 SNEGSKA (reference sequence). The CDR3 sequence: CSARVTGGENIQYF. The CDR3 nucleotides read TGCAGTGCTAGGGTGACAGGGGGTGAAAACATTCAGTACTTC.

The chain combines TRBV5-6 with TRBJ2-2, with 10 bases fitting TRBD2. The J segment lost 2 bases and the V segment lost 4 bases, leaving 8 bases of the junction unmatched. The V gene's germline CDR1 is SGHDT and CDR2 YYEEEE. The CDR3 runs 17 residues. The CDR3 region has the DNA TGTGCCAGCAGCGACTTACTAGCGGGATCTAACACCGGGGAGCTGTTTTTT. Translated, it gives CASSDLLAGSNTGELFF.

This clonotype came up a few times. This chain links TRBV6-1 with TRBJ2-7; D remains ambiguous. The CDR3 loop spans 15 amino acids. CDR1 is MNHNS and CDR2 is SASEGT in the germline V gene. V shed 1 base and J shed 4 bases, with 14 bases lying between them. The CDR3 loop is CASSEEVLSPYEQYF. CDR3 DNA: TGTGCCAGCAGTGAAGAGGTCCTCTCCCCTTACGAGCAGTACTTC.

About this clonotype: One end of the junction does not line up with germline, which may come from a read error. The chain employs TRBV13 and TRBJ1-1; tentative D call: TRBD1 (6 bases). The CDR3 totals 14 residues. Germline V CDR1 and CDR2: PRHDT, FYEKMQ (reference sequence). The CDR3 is CASTLLIGGTEAFF. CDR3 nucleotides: TGTGCCAGCACCTTATTAATAGGGGGCACTGAAGCTTTCTTT.

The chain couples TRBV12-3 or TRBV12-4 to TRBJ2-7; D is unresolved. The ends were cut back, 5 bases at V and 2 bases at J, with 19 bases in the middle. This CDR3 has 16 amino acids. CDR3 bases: TGTGCCAGCAGTCCCAGAGTTTCGCTCTCAACCTACGAGCAGTACTTC. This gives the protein CASSPRVSLSTYEQYF.

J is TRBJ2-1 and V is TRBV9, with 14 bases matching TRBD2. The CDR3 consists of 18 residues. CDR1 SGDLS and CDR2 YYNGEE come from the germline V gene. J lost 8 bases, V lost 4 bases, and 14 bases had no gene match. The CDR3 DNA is TGTGCCAGCAGCCCCGGGACTAGCGGGAGCACAAGTAGTGATGAGCAGTTCTTC. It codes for CASSPGTSGSTSSDEQFF.

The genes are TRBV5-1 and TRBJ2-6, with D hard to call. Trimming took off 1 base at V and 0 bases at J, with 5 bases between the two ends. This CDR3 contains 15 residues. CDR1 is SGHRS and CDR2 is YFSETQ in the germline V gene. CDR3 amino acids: CASSLQISGANVLTF. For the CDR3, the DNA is TGCGCCAGCAGCTTGCAGATCTCTGGGGCCAACGTCCTGACTTTC.

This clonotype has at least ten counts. The DNA for the CDR3 is TGTGCCAGCAGTGCCGGGCTTACTGAGCAGTTCTTC. Its translation is CASSAGLTEQFF. This chain connects TRBV12-3 or TRBV12-4 to TRBJ2-1; D is unresolved. The CDR3 is made up of 12 amino acids. Between the trimmed V and J ends, which lost 5 bases and 9 bases, there was a span of 11 bases.

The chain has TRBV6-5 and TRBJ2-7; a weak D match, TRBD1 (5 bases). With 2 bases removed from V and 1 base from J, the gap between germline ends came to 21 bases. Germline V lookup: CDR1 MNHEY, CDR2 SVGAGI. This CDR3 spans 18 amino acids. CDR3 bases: TGTGCCAGCAGTTACGGGGCCACACAGGATTCAGGGTCCTACGAGCAGTACTTC. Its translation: CASSYGATQDSGSYEQYF.

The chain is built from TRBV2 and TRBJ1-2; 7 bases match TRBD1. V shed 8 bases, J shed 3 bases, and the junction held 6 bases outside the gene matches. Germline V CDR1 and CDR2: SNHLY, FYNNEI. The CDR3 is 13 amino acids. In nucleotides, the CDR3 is TGTGCCAGCGGAACGGGACAGTACTATGGCTACACCTTC. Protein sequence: CASGTGQYYGYTF.

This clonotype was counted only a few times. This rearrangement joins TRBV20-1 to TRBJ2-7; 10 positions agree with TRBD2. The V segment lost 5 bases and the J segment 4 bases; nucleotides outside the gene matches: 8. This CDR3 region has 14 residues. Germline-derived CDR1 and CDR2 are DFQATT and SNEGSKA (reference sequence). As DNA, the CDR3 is TGCAGTGCTCCGGGCCCTAGCGGGAGTTACGAGCAGTACTTC. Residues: CSAPGPSGSYEQYF.

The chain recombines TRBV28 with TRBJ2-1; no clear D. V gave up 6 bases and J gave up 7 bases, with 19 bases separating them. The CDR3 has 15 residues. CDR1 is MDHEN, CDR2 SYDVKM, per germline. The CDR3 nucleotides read TGTGCCAGCAGCTCGAGGACCCGGGTGGAAAATGAGCAGTTCTTC. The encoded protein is CASSSRTRVENEQFF.

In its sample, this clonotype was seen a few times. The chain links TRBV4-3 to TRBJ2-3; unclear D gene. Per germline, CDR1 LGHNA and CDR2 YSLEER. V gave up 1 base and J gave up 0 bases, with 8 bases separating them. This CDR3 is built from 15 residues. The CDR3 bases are TGCGCCAGCAGCCAAGTCAGTGGGAGCACAGATACGCAGTATTTT. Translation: CASSQVSGSTDTQYF.

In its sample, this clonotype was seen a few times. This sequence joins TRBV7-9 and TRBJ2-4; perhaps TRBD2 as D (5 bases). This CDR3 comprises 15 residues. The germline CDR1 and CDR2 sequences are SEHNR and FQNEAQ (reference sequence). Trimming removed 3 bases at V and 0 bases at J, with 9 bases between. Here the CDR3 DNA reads TGTGCCAGCAGCTTGTTCGGGATAGCCAAAAACATTCAGTACTTC. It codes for CASSLFGIAKNIQYF.

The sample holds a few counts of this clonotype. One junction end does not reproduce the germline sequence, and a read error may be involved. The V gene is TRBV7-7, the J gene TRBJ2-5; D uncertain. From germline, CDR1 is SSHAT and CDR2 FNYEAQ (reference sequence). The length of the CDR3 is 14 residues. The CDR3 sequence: CASSSPGPQETQYF. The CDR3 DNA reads TGTGCTAGCAGCTCACCGGGCCCACAAGAGACCCAGTACTTC.

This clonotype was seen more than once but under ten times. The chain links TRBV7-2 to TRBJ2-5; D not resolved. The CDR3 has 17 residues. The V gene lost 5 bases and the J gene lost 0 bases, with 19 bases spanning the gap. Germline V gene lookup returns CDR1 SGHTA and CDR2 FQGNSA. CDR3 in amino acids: CASSGDSLFLYQETQYF. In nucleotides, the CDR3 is TGTGCCAGCAGCGGGGATAGCCTTTTTTTGTACCAAGAGACCCAGTACTTC. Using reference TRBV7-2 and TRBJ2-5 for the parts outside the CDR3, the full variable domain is GAGVSQSPSNKVTEKGKDVELRCDPISGHTALYWYRQSLGQGLEFLIYFQGNSAPDKSGLPSDRFSAERTGGSVSTLTIQRTQQEDSAVYLCASSGDSLFLYQETQYFGPGTRLLVL.

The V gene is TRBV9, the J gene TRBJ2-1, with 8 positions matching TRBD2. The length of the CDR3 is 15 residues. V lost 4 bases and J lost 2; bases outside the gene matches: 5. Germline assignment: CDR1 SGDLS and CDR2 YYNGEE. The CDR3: CASSSGGGTYNEQFF. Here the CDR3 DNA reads TGTGCCAGCAGCTCGGGGGGGGGAACCTACAATGAGCAGTTCTTC.

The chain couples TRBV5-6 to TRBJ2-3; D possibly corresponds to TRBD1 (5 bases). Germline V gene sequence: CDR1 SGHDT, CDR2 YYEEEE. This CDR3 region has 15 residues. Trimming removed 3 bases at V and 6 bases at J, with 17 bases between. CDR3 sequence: CASSSNTRAVDTQYF. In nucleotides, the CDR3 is TGTGCCAGCAGCTCCAACACCAGGGCTGTGGATACGCAGTATTTT.

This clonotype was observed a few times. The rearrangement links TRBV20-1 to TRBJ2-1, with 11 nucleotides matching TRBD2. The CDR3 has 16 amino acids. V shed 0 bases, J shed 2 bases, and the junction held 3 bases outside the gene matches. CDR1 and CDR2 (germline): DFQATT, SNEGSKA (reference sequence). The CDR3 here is CSARDGGLAAYNEQFF. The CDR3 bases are TGCAGTGCTAGAGATGGGGGACTAGCGGCCTACAATGAGCAGTTCTTC.

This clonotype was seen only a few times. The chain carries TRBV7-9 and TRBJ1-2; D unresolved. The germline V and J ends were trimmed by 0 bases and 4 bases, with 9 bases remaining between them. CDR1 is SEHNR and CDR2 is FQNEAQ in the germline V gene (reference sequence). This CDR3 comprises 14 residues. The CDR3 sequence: CASSLASGIYGYTF. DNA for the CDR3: TGTGCCAGCAGCTTAGCGTCCGGAATCTATGGCTACACCTTC.

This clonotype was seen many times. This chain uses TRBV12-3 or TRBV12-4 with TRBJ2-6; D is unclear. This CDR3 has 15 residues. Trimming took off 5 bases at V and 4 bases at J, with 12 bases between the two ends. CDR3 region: CASSPASFGANVLTF. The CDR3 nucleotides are TGTGCCAGCAGTCCGGCCTCTTTCGGGGCCAACGTCCTGACTTTC.

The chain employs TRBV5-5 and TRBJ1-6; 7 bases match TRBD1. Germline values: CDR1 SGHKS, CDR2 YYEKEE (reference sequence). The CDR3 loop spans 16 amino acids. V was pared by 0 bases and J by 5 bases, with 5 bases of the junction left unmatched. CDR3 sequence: CASSLGSGGDNSPLHF. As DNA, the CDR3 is TGTGCCAGCAGCTTGGGGTCAGGGGGGGATAATTCACCCCTCCACTTT.

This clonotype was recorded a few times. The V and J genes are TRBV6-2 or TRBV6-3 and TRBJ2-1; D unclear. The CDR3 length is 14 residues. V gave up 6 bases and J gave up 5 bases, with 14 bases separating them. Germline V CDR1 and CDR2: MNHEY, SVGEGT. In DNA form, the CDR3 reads TGTGCCAGCAGCGATGCCCGGTGGAACAATGAGCAGTTCTTC. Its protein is CASSDARWNNEQFF.

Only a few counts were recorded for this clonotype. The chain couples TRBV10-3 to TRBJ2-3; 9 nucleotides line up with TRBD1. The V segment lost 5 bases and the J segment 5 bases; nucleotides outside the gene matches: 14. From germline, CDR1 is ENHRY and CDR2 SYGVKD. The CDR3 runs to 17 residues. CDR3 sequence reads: CAISSNPPGQGKDTQYF. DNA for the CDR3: TGTGCCATCAGTTCCAATCCACCGGGACAGGGTAAAGATACGCAGTATTTT.

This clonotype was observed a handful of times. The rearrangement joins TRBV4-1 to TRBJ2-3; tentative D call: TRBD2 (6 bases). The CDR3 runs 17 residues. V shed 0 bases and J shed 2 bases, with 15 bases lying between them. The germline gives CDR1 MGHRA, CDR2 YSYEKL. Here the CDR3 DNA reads TGCGCCAGCAGCCAAGATCCCTTTCGGGGGACCACAGATACGCAGTATTTT. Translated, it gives CASSQDPFRGTTDTQYF.

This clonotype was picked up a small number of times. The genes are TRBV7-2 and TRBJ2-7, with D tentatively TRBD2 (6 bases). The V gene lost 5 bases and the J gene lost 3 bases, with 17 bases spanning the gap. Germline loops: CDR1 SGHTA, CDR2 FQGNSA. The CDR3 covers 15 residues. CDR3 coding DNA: TGTGCCAGCAGCCCATTCCCGGGACTTATCTACGAGCAGTACTTC. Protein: CASSPFPGLIYEQYF.

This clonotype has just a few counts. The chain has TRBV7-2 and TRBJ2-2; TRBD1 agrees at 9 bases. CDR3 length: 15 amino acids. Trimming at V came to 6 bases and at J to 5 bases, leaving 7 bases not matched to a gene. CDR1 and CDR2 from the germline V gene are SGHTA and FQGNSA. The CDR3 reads CASRAQGARTGELFF. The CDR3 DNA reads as TGTGCCAGCAGAGCACAGGGGGCTCGGACCGGGGAGCTGTTTTTT. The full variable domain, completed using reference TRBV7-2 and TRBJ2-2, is GAGVSQSPSNKVTEKGKDVELRCDPISGHTALYWYRQSLGQGLEFLIYFQGNSAPDKSGLPSDRFSAERTGGSVSTLTIQRTQQEDSAVYLCASRAQGARTGELFFGEGSRLTVL.